The next 12 T cell receptor beta chains were all read from a single sample in a study of T cell repertoires in cytomegalovirus infection. Each CDR3 protein is one row after TCRdb ran MiXCR on the reads. The table has 750,000 to 900,000 distinct CDR3 sequences, 25% to 35% seen once; the top ten hold around 14%. What these receptors recognize is not known. The specimen was cultured CD8+ T cells from PBMCs, collected from culture after CMV antigen stimulation. These receptor sequences come from a human donor in good health (CMV status not recorded). Some clones in this sample may be carry-over from other donors' samples.

The V gene is TRBV19, the J gene TRBJ1-5; D call uncertain. The CDR3 consists of 15 residues. The germline gives CDR1 LNHDA, CDR2 SQIVND (reference sequence). V lost 4 bases to trimming and J lost 0 bases, with 10 bases between them. CDR3 region: CASSRGRTSNQPQHF. The CDR3 nucleotides read TGTGCCAGTAGTAGGGGTCGGACTAGCAATCAGCCCCAGCATTTT.

This clonotype has more than one count but fewer than ten. V is TRBV24-1 and J is TRBJ2-1; 7 bases align to TRBD2. The J segment lost 0 bases and the V segment lost 10 bases, leaving 2 bases of the junction unmatched. CDR3 length: 13 residues. Looked up from germline, CDR1 is KGHDR and CDR2 is SFDVKD. The CDR3 here is CATRTSSYNEQFF. The CDR3 DNA follows: TGTGCCACAAGGACTAGCTCCTACAATGAGCAGTTCTTC.

Notes on this clonotype: A much larger clone lies a single base off, so this may be a read error. This rearrangement joins TRBV12-3 or TRBV12-4 to TRBJ1-1; D is possibly TRBD1 (6 bases). There are 15 residues in the CDR3. Trimming shortened V by 5 bases and J by 1 base, and 14 bases separated the two germline ends. Here the CDR3 reads CASSIGQNWNTEAFF. CDR3 bases: TGTGCCAGCAGTATTGGACAGAACTGGAACACTGAAGCTTTCTTT.

This clonotype came up once. The gene calls are TRBV6-1 and TRBJ1-2, with unresolved D. The ends were cut back, 1 base at V and 0 bases at J, with 15 bases in the middle. The CDR3 is 17 residues long. Germline CDR1 and CDR2: MNHNS and SASEGT. CDR3 sequence reads: CASSEGEVLLPNYGYTF. CDR3 sequence (DNA): TGTGCCAGCAGTGAAGGTGAGGTCCTCCTACCTAACTATGGCTACACCTTC.

The chain is built from TRBV24-1 and TRBJ2-1; 12 bases fit TRBD2. CDR3 length: 17 amino acids. Germline CDR1 and CDR2: KGHDR and SFDVKD. V lost 0 bases to trimming and J lost 7 bases; unmatched junction nucleotides: 6. The CDR3 here is CATSDLNGLAGRNEQFF. The CDR3 DNA is TGTGCCACCAGTGATTTGAACGGACTAGCGGGGAGGAATGAGCAGTTCTTC.

This clonotype was found a few times. This chain connects TRBV6-1 to TRBJ2-2; 7 bases map to TRBD2. V shed 5 bases, J shed 0 bases, and the junction held 9 bases outside the gene matches. CDR3 length: 17 amino acids. CDR1 MNHNS and CDR2 SASEGT come from the germline V gene. CDR3 sequence reads: CASSSPRGDSNTGELFF. The CDR3, as DNA: TGTGCCAGCAGTTCTCCACGGGGGGATTCGAACACCGGGGAGCTGTTTTTT.

V is TRBV4-1 and J is TRBJ2-2; 9 bases align to TRBD1. Germline CDR1 MGHRA, CDR2 YSYEKL. This CDR3 is built from 17 residues. V gave up 0 bases and J gave up 1 base; unmatched junction bases: 3. This CDR3 reads CASSQDMGQGNTGELFF. DNA of the CDR3: TGCGCCAGCAGCCAAGATATGGGACAGGGGAACACCGGGGAGCTGTTTTTT.

The chain recombines TRBV11-1 with TRBJ2-1, with 9 bases aligning to TRBD1. V lost 2 bases, J lost 4 bases, and 9 bases stayed unmatched. This CDR3 has 17 amino acids. Germline-derived CDR1 and CDR2 are SGHAT and FQDESV (reference sequence). CDR3 in amino acids: CASSLHPGQGIYNEQFF. CDR3 nucleotide sequence: TGTGCCAGCAGCTTACACCCGGGACAGGGAATTTACAATGAGCAGTTCTTC.

This clonotype was counted many times. This chain uses TRBV7-2 with TRBJ1-5; no clear D gene. Germline CDR1 SGHTA, CDR2 FQGNSA. The CDR3 covers 14 residues. The V end was cut by 0 bases, the J end by 0 bases, with 3 bases between. The CDR3 region is CASSLAYSNQPQHF. The CDR3 coding sequence is TGTGCCAGCAGCTTAGCGTATAGCAATCAGCCCCAGCATTTT. The full variable domain, with the rest looked up from reference TRBV7-2 and TRBJ1-5, is GAGVSQSPSNKVTEKGKDVELRCDPISGHTALYWYRQSLGQGLEFLIYFQGNSAPDKSGLPSDRFSAERTGGSVSTLTIQRTQQEDSAVYLCASSLAYSNQPQHFGDGTRLSIL.

J is TRBJ2-7 and V is TRBV2, with 9 bases lining up with TRBD1. Germline trimming cut 8 bases from V and 3 bases from J; bases unmatched to any gene: 5. This CDR3 spans 13 amino acids. Germline CDR1 reads SNHLY; CDR2 reads FYNNEI. In nucleotides, the CDR3 is TGTGCCAGCGATGACAGGGGGTACTACGAGCAGTACTTC. It yields the protein CASDDRGYYEQYF.

This clonotype was seen a handful of times. V is TRBV4-2 and J is TRBJ2-1, with unresolved D. V shed 4 bases and J shed 5 bases, with 9 bases lying between them. Germline CDR1 is LGHNA and CDR2 is YNFKEQ. This CDR3 contains 13 residues. This chain's CDR3 is CASSLPGHNEQFF. Written as DNA, the CDR3 is TGTGCCAGCAGCCTTCCGGGCCACAATGAGCAGTTCTTC.

The sample holds many counts of this clonotype. The V call is TRBV7-6, the J call TRBJ1-4, with D hard to call. This CDR3 is built from 14 residues. Trimming cost V 1 base and J 7 bases, with 10 bases left between them. From germline, CDR1 is SGHVS and CDR2 FNYEAQ. CDR3 in amino acids: CASSLDVGTEKLFF. The CDR3 DNA sequence: TGTGCCAGCAGCTTAGACGTCGGAACTGAAAAACTGTTTTTT.